This section outlines one T cell receptor delta chain sequence together with its context. Antigen specificity is unknown. The sample is drawn from a study of Vδ1+ human thymocytes. Study results and limitations: Thymic TRG and TRD repertoires appeared highly polyclonal. The authors advised highly purified populations and single-cell validation. Approximately 19% of thymic delta-chain sequences were Vdelta2, with few Vdelta3, unlike blood Vdelta1+ controls.

RNA was extracted from the cells and then reverse transcribed. The CDR3 regions were amplified by multiplex PCR from V-gene primers to a constant-region primer. TCRdb reprocessed the multiplex PCR reads through CATT. The repertoire has around 60,000 delta-chain clones, less than 15% of them found once; the top ten carry about 0.4%. Thymocytes were sorted as CD3+ TCRVdelta1+ TCRVdelta2- after alphabeta T cell depletion. The length of the CDR3 is 26 residues. Trimming removed 0 bases from V and 0 bases from J; junction bases left unmatched: 31. Germline V lookup: CDR1 TSWWSYY, CDR2 QGS. The sample comprised Vdelta1+ gamma-delta thymocytes from the thymus. Subset noted: FACS-sorted CD3+ TCRalphabeta- TCRVdelta1+ TCRVdelta2- thymocytes. The receptor was derived from a girl under three years old who had congenital heart surgery. The chain links TRDV1 to TRDJ1; 10 positions match TRDD3. The CDR3 loop is CALGELPPLLVGDTIRRFSYTDKLIF. CDR3 nucleotides: TGTGCTCTTGGGGAACTCCCCCCCCTCTTGGTGGGGGATACCATTCGTCGTTTTTCGTACACCGATAAACTCATCTTT.